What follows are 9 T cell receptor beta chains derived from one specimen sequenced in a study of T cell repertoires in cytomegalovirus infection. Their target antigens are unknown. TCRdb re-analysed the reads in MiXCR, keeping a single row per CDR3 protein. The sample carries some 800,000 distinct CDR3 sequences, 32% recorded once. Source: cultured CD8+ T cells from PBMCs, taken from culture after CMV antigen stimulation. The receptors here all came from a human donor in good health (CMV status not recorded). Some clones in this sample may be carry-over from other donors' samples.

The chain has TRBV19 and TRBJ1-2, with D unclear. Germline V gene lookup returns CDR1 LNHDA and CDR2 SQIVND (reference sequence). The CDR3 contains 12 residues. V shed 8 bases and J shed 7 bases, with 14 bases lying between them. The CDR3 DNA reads TGTGCCAGTGGCGGAGTGTTGGTTGGCTACACCTTC. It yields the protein CASGGVLVGYTF.

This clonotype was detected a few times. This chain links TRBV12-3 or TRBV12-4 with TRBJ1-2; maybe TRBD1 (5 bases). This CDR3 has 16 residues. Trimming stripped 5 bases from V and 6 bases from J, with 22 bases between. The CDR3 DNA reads TGTGCCAGCAGTGCTGAACAGGAGAGCTTCGGGGATGGCTACACCTTC. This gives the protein CASSAEQESFGDGYTF.

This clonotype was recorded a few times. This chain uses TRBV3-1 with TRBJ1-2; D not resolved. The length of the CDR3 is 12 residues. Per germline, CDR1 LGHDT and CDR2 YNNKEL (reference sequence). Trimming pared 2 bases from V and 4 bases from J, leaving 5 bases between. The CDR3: CASSQNSYGYTF. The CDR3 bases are TGTGCCAGCAGCCAAAACAGCTATGGCTACACCTTC.

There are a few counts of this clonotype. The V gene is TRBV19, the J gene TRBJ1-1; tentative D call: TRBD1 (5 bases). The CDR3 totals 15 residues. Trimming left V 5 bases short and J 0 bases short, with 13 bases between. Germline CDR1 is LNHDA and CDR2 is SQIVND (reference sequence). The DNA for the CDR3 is TGTGCCAGTAGTTTGGGACCAACCATGAACACTGAAGCTTTCTTT. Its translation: CASSLGPTMNTEAFF.

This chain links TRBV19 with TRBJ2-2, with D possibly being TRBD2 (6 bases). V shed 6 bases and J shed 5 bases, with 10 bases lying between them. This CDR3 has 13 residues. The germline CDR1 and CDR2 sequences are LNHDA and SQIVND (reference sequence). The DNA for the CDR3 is TGTGCCAGTAGCAGGGACTTTACCGGGGAGCTGTTTTTT. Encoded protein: CASSRDFTGELFF.

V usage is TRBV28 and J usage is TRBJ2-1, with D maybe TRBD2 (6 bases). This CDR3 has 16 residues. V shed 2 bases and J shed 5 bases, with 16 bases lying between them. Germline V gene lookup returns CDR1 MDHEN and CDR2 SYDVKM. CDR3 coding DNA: TGTGCCAGCAGTTTAGACCGGGGGTTTAAGGACAATGAGCAGTTCTTC. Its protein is CASSLDRGFKDNEQFF.

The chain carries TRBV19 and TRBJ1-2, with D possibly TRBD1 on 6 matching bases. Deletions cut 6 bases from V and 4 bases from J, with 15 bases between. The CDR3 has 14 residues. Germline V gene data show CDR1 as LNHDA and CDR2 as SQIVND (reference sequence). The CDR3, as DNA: TGTGCCAGTAGCTTCAGGACAGTGACCTATGGCTACACCTTC. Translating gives CASSFRTVTYGYTF.

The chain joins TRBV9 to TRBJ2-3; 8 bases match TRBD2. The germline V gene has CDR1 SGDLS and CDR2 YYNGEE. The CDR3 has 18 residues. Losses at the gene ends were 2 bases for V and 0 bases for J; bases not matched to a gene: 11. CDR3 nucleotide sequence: TGTGCCAGCAGCGTTCCACTAGCGGAGTCCCCTAGCACAGATACGCAGTATTTT. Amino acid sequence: CASSVPLAESPSTDTQYF. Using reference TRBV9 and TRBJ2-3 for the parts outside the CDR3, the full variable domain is DSGVTQTPKHLITATGQRVTLRCSPRSGDLSVYWYQQSLDQGLQFLIQYYNGEERAKGNILERFSAQQFPDLHSELNLSSLELGDSALYFCASSVPLAESPSTDTQYFGPGTRLTVL.

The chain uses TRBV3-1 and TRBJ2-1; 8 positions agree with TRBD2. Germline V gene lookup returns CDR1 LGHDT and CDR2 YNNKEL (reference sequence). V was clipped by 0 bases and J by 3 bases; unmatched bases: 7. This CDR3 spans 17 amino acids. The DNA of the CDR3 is TGTGCCAGCAGCCAAGAAACGAAGCGGGGGCTCTACAATGAGCAGTTCTTC. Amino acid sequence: CASSQETKRGLYNEQFF.